Described below is a single T cell receptor beta chain sequence and its context. The source of the sample is a study of CD4 T cells in relation to SARS-CoV-2 and coronaviruses. CD4+ T cells from unexposed donors were obtained before the COVID-19 pandemic (2011-2018). Germline CDR1 is MNHNS and CDR2 is SASEGT. There are 15 residues in the CDR3. The V gene lost 3 bases and the J gene lost 3 bases, with 15 bases spanning the gap. Uncultured naive and memory CD4+ T cells supplied DNA for deep TCR-beta sequencing. Produced via immunoSEQ multiplex PCR; TCRdb's table is partial and in-frame only. The sample includes about 59,000 clones, 80% to 90% of them seen just once.

The chain carries TRBV6-1 and TRBJ2-7, with D possibly being TRBD1 (6 bases). The sample was memory CD4+ T cells from PBMCs. This TCR came from a human donor in good health. The CDR3 sequence: CASSDNRAAYYEQYF. DNA of the CDR3: TGTGCCAGCAGTGACAACAGGGCGGCGTACTACGAGCAGTACTTC.